The present T cell receptor beta chain was sequenced within a study of OX40 agonist ivuxolimab in advanced cancers. About the study: The dose-escalation cohort had hepatocellular carcinoma, melanoma, renal cell or head and neck cancer. Eligibility rules accepted prior anti-PD-1, anti-PD-L1 or anti-CTLA-4 therapy, and over 35% had some. Study results and limitations: Expansion of clones was among the lowest in partial responders at 0.1-3.0 mg/kg. Relative to CD4+, CD8+ T cells held more expanded clones on average.

Concerning this clone: No antigen is known for it.

Assay: immunoSEQ multiplex PCR; the TCRdb copy retains only in-frame clones and omits some. Counted here are 31,000 or so clones, 80% to 90% occurring once; the ten biggest clones make up 30% to 35%. CDR3 size: 10 residues. The V gene's germline CDR1 is MDHEN and CDR2 SYDVKM. V lost 4 bases to trimming and J lost 7 bases, with 4 bases between them. The source is an adult with an advanced solid tumor such as melanoma, head and neck, liver or kidney cancer. This rearrangement joins TRBV28 to TRBJ1-1; no firm D call. This specimen was CD4+ or CD8+ T cells sorted from blood, taken in a trial of the OX40 agonist ivuxolimab. CDR3 amino acids: CASSSSEAFF. Written as DNA, the CDR3 is TGTGCCAGCAGTTCTAGTGAAGCTTTCTTT.